This T cell receptor (beta chain) was documented in a study of T cell repertoires in cytomegalovirus infection. The wider study: Epitope selection comprised recently identified HLA-C-restricted CMV epitopes and well-studied HLA-B-restricted CMV epitopes. It can be stated that public TCR beta signatures indicated CMV infection as well as a matching HLA type. General observations from the study: It was HLA-C-restricted CMV-specific TCR beta clonotypes that dominated the response ex vivo. Carriers of CMV and the relevant HLA type were discriminated by public TCR beta frequency.

TCRdb reprocessed the reads with MiXCR, giving one entry per CDR3 protein. The table records fewer than 1,000,000 distinct CDR3 sequences, about a third of them present only once. The CDR3 has 15 amino acids. Trimming took 4 bases from V and 1 from J, leaving 13 bases between them. Per the germline V gene, CDR1 is SGHAT and CDR2 is FQDESV (reference sequence). This clonotype occurred a few times. Its cognate antigen is unknown. The V and J genes are TRBV11-1 and TRBJ2-5; TRBD2 is a possible D gene (6 bases). The TCR originated in a human donor in good health (CMV status not recorded). Some clones in this sample may be carry-over from other donors' samples. The input for sequencing was cultured CD8+ T cells from PBMCs, taken from culture after CMV antigen stimulation. For the CDR3, the DNA is TGTGCCAGCAGCTACATGACGCGGGGCCAAGAGACCCAGTACTTC. It yields the protein CASSYMTRGQETQYF.